Detailed here is one T cell receptor (beta chain). Germline V gene lookup returns CDR1 SNHLY and CDR2 FYNNEI. CDR3 length: 14 residues. V was pared by 4 bases and J by 4 bases, with 10 bases between. These data originate in a study of blood T cells in healthy people across ages. Peripheral blood samples of roughly 9.8 milliliters were drawn from each donor. Every sample yielded at least 6.5 million isolated PBMCs. A second about 7 to 12 cycle PCR used barcoded and J-beta primers. TCRdb re-analysed the 5' RACE reads in MiXCR, keeping a single row per CDR3 protein. Seen here are around 800,000 distinct CDR3 sequences, about 47% observed once, and the top ten hold around a sixth.

Specimen: blood. The clonotype was recovered from a man older than 75 in good health. This rearrangement joins TRBV2 to TRBJ1-4; D not resolved. This CDR3 is CASSVGNGNEKLFF. The CDR3 DNA reads TGTGCCAGCAGTGTAGGTAACGGTAATGAAAAACTGTTTTTT.